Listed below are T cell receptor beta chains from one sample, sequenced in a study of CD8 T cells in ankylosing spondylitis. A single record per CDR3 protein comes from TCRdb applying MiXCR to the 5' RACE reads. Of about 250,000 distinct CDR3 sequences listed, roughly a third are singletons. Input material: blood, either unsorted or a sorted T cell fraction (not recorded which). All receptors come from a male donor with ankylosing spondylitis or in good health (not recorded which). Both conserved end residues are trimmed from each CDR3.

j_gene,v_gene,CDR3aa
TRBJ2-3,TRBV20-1,SAKPPLALAGTDTQY
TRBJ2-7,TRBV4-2,ASSQDQSLAGYEQY
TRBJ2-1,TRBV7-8,ASSPTRWEQF
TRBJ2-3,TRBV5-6,ASSLGQYTDTQY
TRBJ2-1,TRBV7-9,ASSFVRGNEQF
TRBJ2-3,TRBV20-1,SAWIEYTDTQY
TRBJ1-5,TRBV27,ASSLFAPQGQPQH
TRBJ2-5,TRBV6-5,ASHPGDGTQY
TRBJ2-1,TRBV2,ASSVGPEQF
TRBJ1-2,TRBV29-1,SVDLGGYGYT
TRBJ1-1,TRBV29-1,SVNRFGTEAF
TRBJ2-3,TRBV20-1,SARDLAGGPLGTDTQY
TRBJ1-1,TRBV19,ASSIGGATEAF
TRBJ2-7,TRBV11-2,ASSHNRGYEQY
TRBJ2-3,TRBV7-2,ATSRGVADTQY
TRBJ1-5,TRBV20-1,SARDTLGPQH
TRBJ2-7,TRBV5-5,ASTWGQGASSYEQY
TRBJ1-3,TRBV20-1,SARDPGASSGNTIY
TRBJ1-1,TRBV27,ASKDINTEAF
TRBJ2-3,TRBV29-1,SVQRGGTDTQY
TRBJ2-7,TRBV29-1,SVYGGGTGTIEQY
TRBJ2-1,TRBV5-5,ASSLVRSGDEQF
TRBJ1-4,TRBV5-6,ASSLRQGITNEKLF
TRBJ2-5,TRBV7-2,ASSANRETQY
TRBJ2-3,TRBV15,ATSRDGGQVDTQY
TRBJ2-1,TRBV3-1,ASSQQRGAERNEQF
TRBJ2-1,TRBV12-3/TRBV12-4,ASSRQWGTGGGNEQF
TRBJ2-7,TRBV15,ATSRGTGGLYEQY
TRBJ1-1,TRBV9,ASEPLGNMNTEAF
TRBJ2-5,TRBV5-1,ASSSSGAGGETQY
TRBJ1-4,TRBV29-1,SVASGPSKGELF
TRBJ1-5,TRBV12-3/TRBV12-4,ASSLEGFQPQH
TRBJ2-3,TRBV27,ASSWQGANTQY
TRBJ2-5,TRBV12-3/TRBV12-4,ASSDGPQETQY
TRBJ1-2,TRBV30,AWIPPTGYWSYT
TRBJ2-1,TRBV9,ASSPTVGTARLGEQF
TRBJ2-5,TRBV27,ASSPRQAQETQY
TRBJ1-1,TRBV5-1,ASSFARPNTEAF
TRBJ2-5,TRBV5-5,ASSWTGGGETQY
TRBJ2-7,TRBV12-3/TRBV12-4,ASSKGLAGDEQY
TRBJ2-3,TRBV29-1,SVKASGTDTQY
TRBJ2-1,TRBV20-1,SAERDRVSNEQF
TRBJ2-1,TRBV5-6,ASSFGLAGDNEQF
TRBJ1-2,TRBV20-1,SALSGGYGYT
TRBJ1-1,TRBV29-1,SVEDSAEAF
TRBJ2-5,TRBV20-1,SATWTGAETQY
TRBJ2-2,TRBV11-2,ASSFSVLAGGPPNTGELF
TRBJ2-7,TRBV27,ASSSSTASYEQY
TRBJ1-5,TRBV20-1,SAKTGNQPQH